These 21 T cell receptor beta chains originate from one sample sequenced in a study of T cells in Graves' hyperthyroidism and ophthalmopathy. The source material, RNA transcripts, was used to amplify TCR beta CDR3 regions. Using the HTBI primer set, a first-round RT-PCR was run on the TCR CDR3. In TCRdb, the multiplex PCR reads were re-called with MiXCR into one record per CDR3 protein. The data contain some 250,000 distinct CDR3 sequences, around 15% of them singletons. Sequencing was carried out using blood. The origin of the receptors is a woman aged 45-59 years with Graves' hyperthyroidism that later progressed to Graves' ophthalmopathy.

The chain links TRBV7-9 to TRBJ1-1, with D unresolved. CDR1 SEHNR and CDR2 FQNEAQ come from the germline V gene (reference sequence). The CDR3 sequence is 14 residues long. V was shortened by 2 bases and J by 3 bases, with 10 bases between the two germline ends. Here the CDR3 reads CASSLQTTDTEAFF. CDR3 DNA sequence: TGTGCCAGCAGCTTACAGACCACTGACACTGAAGCTTTCTTT.

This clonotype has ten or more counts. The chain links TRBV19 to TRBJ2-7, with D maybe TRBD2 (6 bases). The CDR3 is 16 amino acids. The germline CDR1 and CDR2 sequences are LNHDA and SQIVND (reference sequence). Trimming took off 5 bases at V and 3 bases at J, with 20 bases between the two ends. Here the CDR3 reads CASSPWDSSKGYEQYF. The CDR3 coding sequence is TGTGCCAGTAGTCCTTGGGACTCCTCGAAAGGCTACGAGCAGTACTTC.

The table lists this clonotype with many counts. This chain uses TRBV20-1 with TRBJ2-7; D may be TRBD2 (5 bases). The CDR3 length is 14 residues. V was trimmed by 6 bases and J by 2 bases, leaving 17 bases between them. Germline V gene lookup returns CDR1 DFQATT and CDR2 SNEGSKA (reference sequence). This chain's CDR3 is CSAQVRDSTYEQYF. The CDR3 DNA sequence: TGCAGTGCCCAGGTTCGGGATTCAACCTACGAGCAGTACTTC.

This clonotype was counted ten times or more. The CDR3 coding sequence is TGCGCCAGCAGCTCCCCTCTGACAGGGTGGAAAGATACGCAGTATTTT. Its protein is CASSSPLTGWKDTQYF. The chain employs TRBV5-1 and TRBJ2-3; 7 positions agree with TRBD1. Looked up from germline, CDR1 is SGHRS and CDR2 is YFSETQ. V lost 3 bases, J lost 5 bases, and 12 bases stayed unmatched. The CDR3 has 16 amino acids.

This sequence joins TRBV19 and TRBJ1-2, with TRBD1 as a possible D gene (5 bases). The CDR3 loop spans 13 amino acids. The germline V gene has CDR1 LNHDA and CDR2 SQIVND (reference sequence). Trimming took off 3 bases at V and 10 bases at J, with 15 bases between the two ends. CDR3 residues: CASSIRQLINYTF. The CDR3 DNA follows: TGTGCCAGTAGTATTCGACAGCTTATCAACTACACCTTC.

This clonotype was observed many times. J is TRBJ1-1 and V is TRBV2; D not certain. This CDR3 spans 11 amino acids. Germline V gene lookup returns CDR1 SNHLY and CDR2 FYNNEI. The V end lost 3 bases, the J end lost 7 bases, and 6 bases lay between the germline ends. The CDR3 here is CASSERGEAFF. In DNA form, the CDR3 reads TGTGCCAGCAGTGAGCGGGGTGAAGCTTTCTTT.

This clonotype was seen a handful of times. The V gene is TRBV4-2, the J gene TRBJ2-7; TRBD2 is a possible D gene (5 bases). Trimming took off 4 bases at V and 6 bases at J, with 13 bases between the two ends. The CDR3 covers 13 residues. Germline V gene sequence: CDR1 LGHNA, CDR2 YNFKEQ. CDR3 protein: CASSPDWFSEQYF. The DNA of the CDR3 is TGTGCCAGCAGCCCGGACTGGTTCTCCGAGCAGTACTTC.

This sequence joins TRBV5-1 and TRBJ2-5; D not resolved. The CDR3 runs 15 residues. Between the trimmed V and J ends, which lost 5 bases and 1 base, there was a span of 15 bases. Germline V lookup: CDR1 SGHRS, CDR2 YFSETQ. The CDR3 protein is CASRLFPGFQETQYF. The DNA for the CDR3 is TGCGCCAGCAGATTATTCCCAGGCTTCCAAGAGACCCAGTACTTC.

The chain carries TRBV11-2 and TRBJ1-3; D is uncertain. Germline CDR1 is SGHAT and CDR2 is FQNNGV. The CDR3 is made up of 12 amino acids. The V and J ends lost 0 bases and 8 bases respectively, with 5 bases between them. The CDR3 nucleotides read TGTGCCAGCAGCTTAGATTGGGACACCATATATTTT. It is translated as CASSLDWDTIYF.

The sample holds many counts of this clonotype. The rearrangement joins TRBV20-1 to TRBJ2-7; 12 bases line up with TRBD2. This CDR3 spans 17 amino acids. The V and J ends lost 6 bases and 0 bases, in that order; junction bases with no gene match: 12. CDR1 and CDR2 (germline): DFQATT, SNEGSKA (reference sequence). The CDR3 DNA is TGCAGTGCCTCAGGACTAGCGGGAAAACCGAACTCCTACGAGCAGTACTTC. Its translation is CSASGLAGKPNSYEQYF.

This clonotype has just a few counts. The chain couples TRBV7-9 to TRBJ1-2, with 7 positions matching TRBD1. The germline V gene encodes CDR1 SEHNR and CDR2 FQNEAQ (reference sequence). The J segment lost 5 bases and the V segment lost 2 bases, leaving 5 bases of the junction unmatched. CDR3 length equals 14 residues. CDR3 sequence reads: CASSLSAGGYGYTF. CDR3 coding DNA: TGTGCCAGCAGCTTAAGCGCAGGGGGGTATGGCTACACCTTC.

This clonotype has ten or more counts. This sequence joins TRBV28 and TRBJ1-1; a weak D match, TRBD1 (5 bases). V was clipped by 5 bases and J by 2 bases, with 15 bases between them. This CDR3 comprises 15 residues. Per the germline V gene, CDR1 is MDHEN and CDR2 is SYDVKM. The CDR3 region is CASSPGQRHNTEAFF. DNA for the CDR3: TGTGCCAGCAGTCCTGGACAACGCCATAACACTGAAGCTTTCTTT. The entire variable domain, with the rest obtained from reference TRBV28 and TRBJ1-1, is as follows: DVKVTQSSRYLVKRTGEKVFLECVQDMDHENMFWYRQDPGLGLRLIYFSYDVKMKEKGDIPEGYSVSREKKERFSLILESASTNQTSMYLCASSPGQRHNTEAFFGQGTRLTVV.

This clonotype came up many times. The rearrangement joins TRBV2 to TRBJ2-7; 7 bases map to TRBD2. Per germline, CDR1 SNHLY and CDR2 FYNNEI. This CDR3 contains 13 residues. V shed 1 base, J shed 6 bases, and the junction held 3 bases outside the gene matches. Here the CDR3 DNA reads TGTGCCAGCAGTGAAGAAGCGGGGTTCGAGCAGTACTTC. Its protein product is CASSEEAGFEQYF.

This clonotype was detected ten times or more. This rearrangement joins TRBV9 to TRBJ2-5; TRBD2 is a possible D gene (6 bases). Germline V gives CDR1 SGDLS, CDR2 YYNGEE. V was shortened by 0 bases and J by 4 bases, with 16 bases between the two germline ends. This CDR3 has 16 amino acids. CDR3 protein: CASSVGDGSMGETQYF. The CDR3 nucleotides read TGTGCCAGCAGCGTAGGGGACGGGAGTATGGGAGAGACCCAGTACTTC.

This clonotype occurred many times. The DNA for the CDR3 is TGTGCCAGCAGCTTCCTTCCCGACAGGGCGGACGGCTACACCTTC. Its protein is CASSFLPDRADGYTF. This sequence joins TRBV7-3 and TRBJ1-2, with TRBD1 matching 7 bases. V gave up 3 bases and J gave up 8 bases; unmatched junction bases: 12. The germline V gene encodes CDR1 SGHTA and CDR2 FQGTGA. The CDR3 length is 15 residues.

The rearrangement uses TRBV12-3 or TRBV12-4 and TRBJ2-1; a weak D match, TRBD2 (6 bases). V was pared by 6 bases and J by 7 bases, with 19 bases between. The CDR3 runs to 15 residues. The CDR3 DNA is TGTGCCAGCAGCCCCGGGGGTGAGCGGTGGAATGAGCAGTTCTTC. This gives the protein CASSPGGERWNEQFF.

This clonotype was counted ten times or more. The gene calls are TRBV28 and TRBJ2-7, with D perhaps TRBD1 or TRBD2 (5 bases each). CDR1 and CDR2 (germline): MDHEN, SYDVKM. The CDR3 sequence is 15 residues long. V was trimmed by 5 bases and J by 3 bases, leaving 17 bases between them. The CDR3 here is CASSPGTLSVYEQYF. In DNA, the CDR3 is TGTGCCAGCAGTCCCGGGACCCTATCCGTCTACGAGCAGTACTTC.

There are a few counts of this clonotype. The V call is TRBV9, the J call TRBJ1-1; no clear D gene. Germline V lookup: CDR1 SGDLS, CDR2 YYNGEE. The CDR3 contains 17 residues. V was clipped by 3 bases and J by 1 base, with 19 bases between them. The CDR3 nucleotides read TGTGCCAGCAGCGGTGGGTTGGACCGCAACGCGAACACTGAAGCTTTCTTT. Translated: CASSGGLDRNANTEAFF.

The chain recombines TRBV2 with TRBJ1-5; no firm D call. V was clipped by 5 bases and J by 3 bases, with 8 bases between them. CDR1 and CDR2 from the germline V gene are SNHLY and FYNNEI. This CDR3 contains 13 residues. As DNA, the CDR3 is TGTGCCAGCAGTCGGGGTGACAATCAGCCCCAGCATTTT. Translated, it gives CASSRGDNQPQHF.

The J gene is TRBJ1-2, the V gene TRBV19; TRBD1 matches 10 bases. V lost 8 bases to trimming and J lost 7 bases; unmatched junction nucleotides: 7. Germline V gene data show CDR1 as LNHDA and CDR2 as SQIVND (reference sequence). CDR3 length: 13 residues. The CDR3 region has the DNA TGTGCCAGTGCCTCGGGACAGGGGTTTGGCTACACCTTC. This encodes CASASGQGFGYTF.

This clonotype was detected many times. The CDR3 DNA reads as TGTGCCCGGGACAGCTCCAGCTATGGCTACACCTTC. Its protein product is CARDSSSYGYTF. This sequence joins TRBV30 and TRBJ1-2; TRBD1 matches 7 bases. The V gene end was trimmed by 8 bases and the J gene end by 4 bases; junction bases not matched to a gene: 7. The CDR3 extends over 12 amino acids. Germline CDR1 and CDR2: GTSNPN and SVGIG (reference sequence).